These T cell receptor beta chains were read from a single sample in a study of blood T cell repertoires in COVID-19. Here immunoSEQ multiplex PCR was the method, and the copy in TCRdb shows in-frame clones only, minus some. The data contain approximately 240,000 clones, around 83% of them singletons. Sequencing was carried out using PBMCs or T cells enriched from blood (not recorded which). The receptors were gathered from a woman in her thirties or forties with acute COVID-19. CDR3s include the opening cysteine and the closing phenylalanine or tryptophan. Each record gives: D gene, clone size, J gene, V gene, CDR3 DNA, CDR3 protein. A D gene is named only where the DNA matches it firmly. Clone size, where shown, is once, few, many, or a class for clones that have expanded.

d_gene: TRBD2; abundance: .; j_gene: TRBJ2-3; v_gene: TRBV27; CDR3nt: TGTGCCTCTTCCAAGGCTAGCGGGAGAGTCGGCCCCAGAGATACGCAGTATTTT; CDR3aa: CASSKASGRVGPRDTQYF
d_gene: .; abundance: .; j_gene: TRBJ1-1; v_gene: TRBV28; CDR3nt: TGTGCCAGCAGACCCGGGAGGGGTAACACTGAAGCTTTCTTT; CDR3aa: CASRPGRGNTEAFF
d_gene: TRBD2; abundance: .; j_gene: TRBJ2-2; v_gene: TRBV28; CDR3nt: TGTGCCAGCAGTTCCCCGAGCGGGAGCGGTGTCGGGGAGCTGTTTTTT; CDR3aa: CASSSPSGSGVGELFF
d_gene: TRBD1; abundance: .; j_gene: TRBJ2-1; v_gene: TRBV9; CDR3nt: TGTGCCAGCAGCCCGCGGACAGGGGATTTGAATGAGCAGTTCTTC; CDR3aa: CASSPRTGDLNEQFF
d_gene: TRBD2; abundance: .; j_gene: TRBJ2-3; v_gene: TRBV7-6; CDR3nt: TGTGCCAGCAGCGCCGACCAAACGGGACTAGGGCCGCCCGATACGCAGTATTTT; CDR3aa: CASSADQTGLGPPDTQYF
d_gene: .; abundance: .; j_gene: TRBJ1-6; v_gene: TRBV23-1; CDR3nt: TGCGCCAGCAGTCCTCCCGGGTCTATATTT; CDR3aa: CASSPPGSIF
d_gene: .; abundance: .; j_gene: TRBJ1-1; v_gene: TRBV11-3; CDR3nt: TGTGCCAGCAGCCCTGGTGGGGCCATGAACACTGAAGCTTTCTTT; CDR3aa: CASSPGGAMNTEAFF
d_gene: .; abundance: few; j_gene: TRBJ2-1; v_gene: TRBV27; CDR3nt: TGTGCCAGCAGTTTCAGGGCGGGGAATTACAATGAGCAGTTCTTC; CDR3aa: CASSFRAGNYNEQFF
d_gene: TRBD1; abundance: .; j_gene: TRBJ2-4; v_gene: TRBV7-2; CDR3nt: TGTGCCAGCAGCCCCCCCGGGACAGGAAAAAACATTCAGTACTTC; CDR3aa: CASSPPGTGKNIQYF
d_gene: .; abundance: once; j_gene: TRBJ2-7; v_gene: TRBV4-2; CDR3nt: TGTGCCAGCAGCCCCATCGGGGGATCCTACGAGCAGTACTTC; CDR3aa: CASSPIGGSYEQYF
d_gene: TRBD1; abundance: .; j_gene: TRBJ1-5; v_gene: TRBV6-5; CDR3nt: TGTGCCAGCATTTGGGACAGTAGCAATCAGCCCCAGCATTTT; CDR3aa: CASIWDSSNQPQHF
d_gene: TRBD1; abundance: few; j_gene: TRBJ1-1; v_gene: TRBV27; CDR3nt: TGTGCCAGCAGTCCCGGACAGGCGAACACTGAAGCTTTCTTT; CDR3aa: CASSPGQANTEAFF
d_gene: .; abundance: .; j_gene: TRBJ1-5; v_gene: TRBV28; CDR3nt: TGTGCCAGCAGCGGGGGGAGCAATCAGCCCCAGCATTTT; CDR3aa: CASSGGSNQPQHF
d_gene: .; abundance: .; j_gene: TRBJ2-3; v_gene: TRBV7-6; CDR3nt: TGTGCCAGCAGCCCACTAGAAAATCCCACAGATACGCAGTATTTT; CDR3aa: CASSPLENPTDTQYF
d_gene: .; abundance: .; j_gene: TRBJ1-1; v_gene: TRBV19; CDR3nt: TGTGCCAGTAGTACTCCGGGACTGACCTTTATGAACACTGAAGCTTTCTTT; CDR3aa: CASSTPGLTFMNTEAFF
d_gene: .; abundance: .; j_gene: TRBJ1-5; v_gene: TRBV6-5; CDR3nt: TGTGCCAGCAGTTGGAGGGTCAATCAGCCCCAGCATTTT; CDR3aa: CASSWRVNQPQHF
d_gene: .; abundance: once; j_gene: TRBJ2-1; v_gene: TRBV6-2/TRBV6-3; CDR3nt: TGTGCCAGCAGCGCAGGGGTTGAGCAGTTCTTC; CDR3aa: CASSAGVEQFF
d_gene: TRBD2; abundance: once; j_gene: TRBJ2-2; v_gene: TRBV14; CDR3nt: TGTGCCAGCAGCCAAGTTGGCGGGGGTCGGCTTGCGAACACCGGGGAGCTGTTTTTT; CDR3aa: CASSQVGGGRLANTGELFF
d_gene: .; abundance: .; j_gene: TRBJ1-3; v_gene: TRBV14; CDR3nt: TGTGCCAGCAGCCGCTACGGGGGTAGCGGAAACACCATATATTTT; CDR3aa: CASSRYGGSGNTIYF
d_gene: TRBD2; abundance: once; j_gene: TRBJ2-2; v_gene: TRBV29-1; CDR3nt: TGCAGCGTTGTCAGCGGGAGCACCGGGGAGCTGTTTTTT; CDR3aa: CSVVSGSTGELFF
d_gene: .; abundance: .; j_gene: TRBJ2-1; v_gene: TRBV7-9; CDR3nt: TGTGCCAGCAGCTTCGAAGCGGTTAATGAGCAGTTCTTC; CDR3aa: CASSFEAVNEQFF
d_gene: TRBD2; abundance: .; j_gene: TRBJ2-2; v_gene: TRBV2; CDR3nt: TGTGCCAGCAGTAGCGGGACGGGGAACACCGGGGAGCTGTTTTTT; CDR3aa: CASSSGTGNTGELFF
d_gene: .; abundance: .; j_gene: TRBJ2-7; v_gene: TRBV19; CDR3nt: TGTGCCAGTAGTATAGGAGGGCCACCCTACGAGCAGTACTTC; CDR3aa: CASSIGGPPYEQYF
d_gene: .; abundance: .; j_gene: TRBJ1-2; v_gene: TRBV12-3/TRBV12-4; CDR3nt: TGTGCCAGCAGTTTCCACACAGGTTATGGCTACACCTTC; CDR3aa: CASSFHTGYGYTF
d_gene: TRBD2; abundance: .; j_gene: TRBJ2-5; v_gene: TRBV11-1; CDR3nt: TGTGCCAGCAGCCTATTCGGGGGGCAAGAGACCCAGTACTTC; CDR3aa: CASSLFGGQETQYF
d_gene: .; abundance: once; j_gene: TRBJ1-2; v_gene: TRBV4-1; CDR3nt: TGCGCCAGCAGCCTAGTACACGGGAAAGACTATGGCTACACCTTC; CDR3aa: CASSLVHGKDYGYTF
d_gene: .; abundance: once; j_gene: TRBJ1-1; v_gene: TRBV28; CDR3nt: TGTGCCAGCCCCAGGGGCACTGAAGCTTTCTTT; CDR3aa: CASPRGTEAFF
d_gene: .; abundance: .; j_gene: TRBJ1-6; v_gene: TRBV2; CDR3nt: TGTGCCAGCAGTGTAAAGCTTAATTCACCCCTCCACTTT; CDR3aa: CASSVKLNSPLHF
d_gene: TRBD1; abundance: .; j_gene: TRBJ2-1; v_gene: TRBV29-1; CDR3nt: TGCAGCGGCCCGGCCCAGGGGGCAAACTACAATGAGCAGTTCTTC; CDR3aa: CSGPAQGANYNEQFF
d_gene: TRBD2; abundance: .; j_gene: TRBJ2-2; v_gene: TRBV14; CDR3nt: TGTGCCAGCAACCTCAGCCCTAGCGGGACGAACACCGGGGAGCTGTTTTTT; CDR3aa: CASNLSPSGTNTGELFF
d_gene: TRBD2; abundance: .; j_gene: TRBJ2-1; v_gene: TRBV28; CDR3nt: TGTGCCAGCAGTTTTATGGCTAGCGGGAGGGCCTACAATGAGCAGTTCTTC; CDR3aa: CASSFMASGRAYNEQFF
d_gene: TRBD2; abundance: .; j_gene: TRBJ2-1; v_gene: TRBV6-6; CDR3nt: TGTGCCAGCAGTTATCAGCGACTAGCGGGGTACAATGAGCAGTTCTTC; CDR3aa: CASSYQRLAGYNEQFF
d_gene: .; abundance: few; j_gene: TRBJ1-6; v_gene: TRBV4-2; CDR3nt: TGTGCCAGCAGCCAAGAAACCGCAGGGGTGACTTCACCCCTCCACTTT; CDR3aa: CASSQETAGVTSPLHF
d_gene: .; abundance: .; j_gene: TRBJ1-5; v_gene: TRBV15; CDR3nt: TGTGCCACCAGCGCAGGGGATCTTCAGCCCCAGCATTTT; CDR3aa: CATSAGDLQPQHF
d_gene: .; abundance: .; j_gene: TRBJ2-7; v_gene: TRBV19; CDR3nt: TGTGCCAGTAGTCAGGATATAATTTCCTACGAGCAGTACTTC; CDR3aa: CASSQDIISYEQYF
d_gene: .; abundance: .; j_gene: TRBJ2-3; v_gene: TRBV19; CDR3nt: TGTGCCAGTAGTTCACTCCTGGGCACAGATACGCAGTATTTT; CDR3aa: CASSSLLGTDTQYF
d_gene: TRBD2; abundance: .; j_gene: TRBJ2-3; v_gene: TRBV15; CDR3nt: TGTGCCACCAGCCGGGGGGGGCTAAACACAGATACGCAGTATTTT; CDR3aa: CATSRGGLNTDTQYF
d_gene: .; abundance: .; j_gene: TRBJ1-4; v_gene: TRBV3-1/TRBV3-2; CDR3nt: TGTGCCAGCAGCCGACAGGCAACTAATGAAAAACTGTTTTTT; CDR3aa: CASSRQATNEKLFF
d_gene: TRBD1; abundance: .; j_gene: TRBJ2-1; v_gene: TRBV7-2; CDR3nt: TGTGCCAGCAGCTTGGGACAGGGGCGGGATGAGCAGTTCTTC; CDR3aa: CASSLGQGRDEQFF
d_gene: .; abundance: .; j_gene: TRBJ1-3; v_gene: TRBV6-5; CDR3nt: TGTGCCAGCAGTTTTCACAGGAGCTCTGGAAACACCATATATTTT; CDR3aa: CASSFHRSSGNTIYF
d_gene: TRBD2; abundance: few; j_gene: TRBJ2-1; v_gene: TRBV4-2; CDR3nt: TGTGCCAGCAGCCAAGACGTGACTAATCTAGCGGAACCGTTCTTC; CDR3aa: CASSQDVTNLAEPFF
d_gene: .; abundance: few; j_gene: TRBJ1-4; v_gene: TRBV4-1; CDR3nt: TGCGCCAGCAGCCAACAGGGTCTAACGCAGGCTAATGAAAAACTGTTTTTT; CDR3aa: CASSQQGLTQANEKLFF
d_gene: .; abundance: .; j_gene: TRBJ1-1; v_gene: TRBV7-9; CDR3nt: TGTGCCAGCAGCCCCCGGACTCTGAACACTGAAGCTTTCTTT; CDR3aa: CASSPRTLNTEAFF
d_gene: .; abundance: once; j_gene: TRBJ1-5; v_gene: TRBV19; CDR3nt: TGTGCCAGTGAACCAGGGGTTTCCAATCAGCCCCAGCATTTT; CDR3aa: CASEPGVSNQPQHF
d_gene: TRBD1; abundance: .; j_gene: TRBJ1-1; v_gene: TRBV28; CDR3nt: TGTGCCAGCAGTCTTTTGGGGAACAGGGGGAGGCGGATGAACACTGAAGCTTTCTTT; CDR3aa: CASSLLGNRGRRMNTEAFF
d_gene: TRBD1; abundance: .; j_gene: TRBJ1-2; v_gene: TRBV28; CDR3nt: TGTGCCAGCAGGCTTCAGGGGGTAGGTTATGGCTACACCTTC; CDR3aa: CASRLQGVGYGYTF